This T cell receptor beta chain appears in the sequencing data of a study of shared clonotypes between healthy human individuals. General observations from the study: Donors were few, which limited the genetic and exposure-history diversity represented. Of the naive CD4 clonotypes, roughly 5.5% were shared across a few donors.

The CDR3 extends over 14 amino acids. With V trimmed by 3 bases and J by 2 bases, 3 bases remained unmatched. The germline V gene encodes CDR1 KGHSH and CDR2 LQKENI. Investigators spread the genomic DNA of each subset evenly over several immunoSEQ plates. In the authors' workflow: ImmunoSEQ only sent back junction sequences with no quality scores, so filtering was done differently. Generated by immunoSEQ multiplex PCR, the TCRdb table keeps only in-frame clones and is missing some. For V, J and clone size, that table is used; D and trimming come from the DNA. The data show about 580,000 clones, with roughly 98% seen just once and approximately 0.3% held by the top ten. Points on this clone: The antigen remains unidentified.

CD45RO-negative cells were positively selected for CCR7, leaving out terminally differentiated effector memory CD45RA+ cells. The origin of this receptor is a man aged 25 to 40 in good health. The chain uses TRBV18 and TRBJ2-7; 8 bases line up with TRBD1. What was sequenced was naive CD8+ T cells sorted from blood. The CDR3 is CASSPGTGAYEQYF. In nucleotides, the CDR3 is TGTGCCAGCTCACCCGGGACAGGCGCCTACGAGCAGTACTTC.